These 29 T cell receptor beta chains were sequenced from one sample in a study of vaccination effects on CD4 cells after COVID-19. Antigen-specific CD4+ T cells expanded by the ViraFEST assay with viral peptide pools were then sequenced. Investigators separated out CD4+ T cells once around 11 days of culture had passed. Participants were vaccinated with two doses of either the BNT162b2 or mRNA-1273 vaccine. Profiled with immunoSEQ multiplex PCR; TCRdb holds only in-frame clones, not every one. The table records tens of thousands of clones, around 70% of them present only once. Their antigen targets remain unknown. Source: CD4+ T cells from PBMCs cultured with HCoV-229E spike peptides, taken after COVID-19 vaccination. Source of these receptors: a human donor who received a COVID-19 vaccine.

CDR3 nucleotide sequence: TGTGCCAGCAGCCGGGACTTCAGCACAGATACGCAGTATTTT. This codes for CASSRDFSTDTQYF. J is TRBJ2-3 and V is TRBV2; TRBD2 might be the D (6 bases). The CDR3 is 14 residues long. Germline assignment: CDR1 SNHLY and CDR2 FYNNEI. V was shortened by 6 bases and J by 0 bases, with 10 bases between the two germline ends.

The table lists this clone with a few counts. This chain joins TRBV6-5 and TRBJ1-2; a weak D match, TRBD1 (5 bases). V gave up 7 bases and J gave up 6 bases, with 18 bases separating them. Germline V gene lookup returns CDR1 MNHEY and CDR2 SVGAGI. The CDR3 consists of 14 residues. The CDR3 bases are TGTGCCAGCACCTCTGCGGGGCAGTTTGATGGCTACACCTTC. This gives the protein CASTSAGQFDGYTF.

The J gene is TRBJ2-2, the V gene TRBV5-1, with D possibly matching TRBD2 (6 bases). This CDR3 has 15 amino acids. Trimming pared 4 bases from V and 5 bases from J, leaving 15 bases between. Germline V gives CDR1 SGHRS, CDR2 YFSETQ. The CDR3 region has the DNA TGCGCCAGCAGCCCGGCGTTCGGGGGAACCGGGGAGCTGTTTTTT. It codes for CASSPAFGGTGELFF.

The rearrangement links TRBV6-5 to TRBJ1-5; D possibly corresponds to TRBD1 (5 bases). The V gene's germline CDR1 is MNHEY and CDR2 SVGAGI. This CDR3 contains 14 residues. Trimming took off 2 bases at V and 1 base at J, with 6 bases between the two ends. CDR3 sequence reads: CASSYGDSNQPQHF. DNA for the CDR3: TGTGCCAGCAGTTACGGGGACAGCAATCAGCCCCAGCATTTT.

V is TRBV19 and J is TRBJ1-1, with D tentatively TRBD1 (6 bases). V lost 7 bases and J 1 base, leaving 10 bases between the germline ends. Per germline, CDR1 LNHDA and CDR2 SQIVND (reference sequence). This CDR3 contains 13 residues. The CDR3, as DNA: TGTGCCAGTACCTCACAGGGGAACACTGAAGCTTTCTTT. Amino acid sequence: CASTSQGNTEAFF.

This chain joins TRBV6-6 and TRBJ1-4; 7 bases are shared with TRBD1. J gave up 0 bases and V 8 bases, and 6 bases lay outside the gene matches. Per germline, CDR1 MNHNY and CDR2 SVGAGI (reference sequence). The CDR3 has 15 amino acids. CDR3 protein: CASGGQSSTNEKLFF. The CDR3 bases are TGTGCCAGCGGGGGACAGAGTTCAACTAATGAAAAACTGTTTTTT.

The genes are TRBV10-2 and TRBJ2-6; unclear D gene. This CDR3 contains 16 residues. Germline CDR1 and CDR2: WSHSY and SAAADI. V was clipped by 4 bases and J by 1 base, with 11 bases between them. For the CDR3, the DNA is TGCGCCAGCAGTGGAAAACAGTCTTCTGGGGCCAACGTCCTGACTTTC. Amino acid sequence: CASSGKQSSGANVLTF.

V usage is TRBV6-5 and J usage is TRBJ1-5, with D tentatively TRBD1 (6 bases). Trimming stripped 2 bases from V and 7 bases from J, with 12 bases between. The germline V gene has CDR1 MNHEY and CDR2 SVGAGI. The CDR3 is made up of 14 amino acids. For the CDR3, the DNA is TGTGCCAGCAGTTACACACAGGGTTACCAGCCCCAGCATTTT. Its translation is CASSYTQGYQPQHF.

The CDR3 DNA reads as TGTGCCAGCAGTCCAACAGGGGGCCCTGGAAACACCATATATTTT. Protein product: CASSPTGGPGNTIYF. V usage is TRBV7-9 and J usage is TRBJ1-3, with 9 positions matching TRBD1. Trimming removed 6 bases from V and 2 bases from J; junction bases left unmatched: 5. The CDR3 has 15 residues. Per the germline V gene, CDR1 is SEHNR and CDR2 is FQNEAQ (reference sequence).

The chain is built from TRBV23-1 and TRBJ1-2, with TRBD1 as a possible D gene (6 bases). TRBV23-1 belongs to the ORF category, with a function that is uncertain. This CDR3 has 14 residues. Trimming stripped 0 bases from V and 2 bases from J, with 7 bases between. CDR3 coding DNA: TGCGCCAGCAGTCAATCCACAGGGAACTATGGCTACACCTTC. It encodes CASSQSTGNYGYTF.

The rearrangement uses TRBV7-9 and TRBJ2-3; D not certain. The CDR3 has 14 amino acids. CDR1 SEHNR and CDR2 FQNEAQ come from the germline V gene (reference sequence). V lost 2 bases and J 0 bases, leaving 6 bases between the germline ends. CDR3 bases: TGTGCCAGCAGCTTATCGGCTAGCACAGATACGCAGTATTTT. It translates to CASSLSASTDTQYF.

The chain combines TRBV25-1 with TRBJ2-3; D call uncertain. CDR1 is MGHDK and CDR2 is SYGVNS in the germline V gene. This CDR3 region has 12 residues. The V and J ends lost 4 bases and 3 bases respectively, with 5 bases between them. The chain's CDR3 is CASSVRTDTQYF. The CDR3 nucleotides are TGTGCCAGCAGTGTCCGGACAGATACGCAGTATTTT.

The genes are TRBV5-1 and TRBJ1-5; 8 bases map to TRBD1. This CDR3 is 16 amino acids long. Germline trimming cut 0 bases from V and 7 bases from J; bases unmatched to any gene: 9. The V gene's germline CDR1 is SGHRS and CDR2 YFSETQ. DNA for the CDR3: TGCGCCAGCAGCTTGGGGGACAGGCAAGGAGGACAGCCCCAGCATTTT. It is translated as CASSLGDRQGGQPQHF.

This chain links TRBV7-9 with TRBJ1-5; D remains ambiguous. Germline V lookup: CDR1 SEHNR, CDR2 FQNEAQ (reference sequence). CDR3 length equals 14 residues. V gave up 3 bases and J gave up 1 base, with 7 bases separating them. CDR3 in DNA: TGTGCCAGCAGCTTCGGGGTGAGCAATCAGCCCCAGCATTTT. Its translation is CASSFGVSNQPQHF.

The chain couples TRBV5-4 to TRBJ2-2; 10 nucleotides agree with TRBD2. This CDR3 is 16 amino acids long. Germline V gene sequence: CDR1 SGHNT, CDR2 YYREEE (reference sequence). V lost 4 bases and J lost 6; bases outside the gene matches: 9. The CDR3 sequence: CASSPPLAGVAGELFF. The CDR3 region has the DNA TGTGCCAGCAGCCCCCCCCTAGCGGGAGTTGCCGGGGAGCTGTTTTTT.

A few counts support this clone. In the same sample, other DNA sequences code for this CDR3. The V and J genes are TRBV7-9 and TRBJ1-6; the D is unclear. This CDR3 is 14 amino acids long. Germline-derived CDR1 and CDR2 are SEHNR and FQNEAQ (reference sequence). Trimming cost V 1 base and J 4 bases, with 5 bases left between them. CDR3 sequence (DNA): TGTGCCAGCAGCTTAGAACAGTATAATTCACCCCTCCACTTT. As protein: CASSLEQYNSPLHF. Variable domain in full (rest from reference TRBV7-9 and TRBJ1-6): DTGVSQNPRHKITKRGQNVTFRCDPISEHNRLYWYRQTLGQGPEFLTYFQNEAQLEKSRLLSDRFSAERPKGSFSTLEIQRTEQGDSAMYLCASSLEQYNSPLHFGNGTRLTVT.

The gene calls are TRBV3-1 (or the pseudogene TRBV3-2) and TRBJ2-7; D gene uncertain. This CDR3 has 13 residues. From germline, CDR1 is LGHDT and CDR2 YNNKEL (reference sequence). Trimming took 0 bases from V and 4 from J, leaving 7 bases between them. The CDR3 protein is CASSQDGRYEQYF. DNA for the CDR3: TGTGCCAGCAGCCAAGATGGCAGATACGAGCAGTACTTC.

The CDR3 region has the DNA TGTGCCACCCGGAGGGGGGGACAGGGGAGCTCCTACGAGCAGTACTTC. As protein: CATRRGGQGSSYEQYF. The chain uses TRBV19 and TRBJ2-7; 10 bases line up with TRBD1. After removal of 10 bases from V and 0 bases from J, the junction contained 12 bases not matched to a gene. CDR1 is LNHDA, CDR2 SQIVND, per germline (reference sequence). This CDR3 is 16 amino acids long.

V usage is TRBV19 and J usage is TRBJ2-1; 7 bases line up with TRBD2. V lost 3 bases to trimming and J lost 16 bases; unmatched junction nucleotides: 15. From germline, CDR1 is LNHDA and CDR2 SQIVND (reference sequence). CDR3 length equals 14 residues. As DNA, the CDR3 is TGTGCCAGTAGTATCTCACGGGCGGGAGCGGACCCATTCTTC. It yields the protein CASSISRAGADPFF.

This clone was counted between two and nine times. The chain links TRBV19 to TRBJ1-2; D is possibly TRBD1 (6 bases). V was cut by 5 bases and J by 4 bases, with 14 bases left in between. This CDR3 has 14 residues. Germline V gene sequence: CDR1 LNHDA, CDR2 SQIVND (reference sequence). The CDR3 sequence is CASSSRTVPYGYTF. The CDR3 DNA sequence: TGTGCCAGTAGTTCAAGGACAGTACCCTATGGCTACACCTTC.

This sequence joins TRBV6-5 and TRBJ2-6, with no clear D. Germline-derived CDR1 and CDR2 are MNHEY and SVGAGI. The CDR3 loop spans 13 amino acids. Trimming stripped 8 bases from V and 3 bases from J, with 8 bases between. The CDR3 reads CASVGSGANVLTF. The CDR3 coding sequence is TGTGCCAGCGTGGGTAGTGGGGCCAACGTCCTGACTTTC.

The chain recombines TRBV6-1 with TRBJ1-2; 8 bases are shared with TRBD1. CDR3 length equals 14 residues. From germline, CDR1 is MNHNS and CDR2 SASEGT. The ends lost 2 bases at V and 7 bases at J; junction bases unmatched: 6. CDR3 loop: CASSEYDRGSGYTF. CDR3 in DNA: TGTGCCAGCAGTGAATACGACAGGGGCTCTGGCTACACCTTC.

The rearrangement joins TRBV3-1 (or the pseudogene TRBV3-2) to TRBJ2-5; D unclear. V gave up 4 bases and J gave up 10 bases, with 10 bases separating them. There are 11 residues in the CDR3. Germline V gene lookup returns CDR1 LGHDT and CDR2 YNNKEL (reference sequence). DNA for the CDR3: TGTGCCAGCAGCCGCGCAACGGACCAGTACTTC. Protein product: CASSRATDQYF.

The CDR3 spells CASIGGSYEQYF. The CDR3 coding sequence is TGTGCCAGCATTGGCGGCTCCTACGAGCAGTACTTC. The rearrangement uses TRBV6-5 and TRBJ2-7; unclear D gene. CDR3 length: 12 residues. V shed 7 bases and J shed 0 bases, with 7 bases lying between them. Germline V gene sequence: CDR1 MNHEY, CDR2 SVGAGI.

The genes are TRBV27 and TRBJ2-3; D not certain. Germline CDR1 and CDR2: MNHEY and SMNVEV (reference sequence). V dropped 0 bases and J dropped 3 bases, with 7 bases sitting between them. The CDR3 runs to 14 residues. CDR3 DNA: TGTGCCAGCAGTTTATCCGCCCCGACAGATACGCAGTATTTT. Protein: CASSLSAPTDTQYF.

The chain is built from TRBV6-5 and TRBJ2-2; D is uncertain. The V and J ends lost 6 bases and 6 bases respectively, with 11 bases between them. Germline CDR1 reads MNHEY; CDR2 reads SVGAGI. The CDR3 consists of 13 residues. CDR3 sequence reads: CASRIGSPGELFF. Here the CDR3 DNA reads TGTGCCAGCAGGATCGGTTCACCCGGGGAGCTGTTTTTT.

The chain employs TRBV7-9 and TRBJ2-1; no clear D. In germline, CDR1 is SEHNR, CDR2 FQNEAQ (reference sequence). This CDR3 is 14 amino acids long. The V end was cut by 2 bases, the J end by 7 bases, with 12 bases between. This CDR3 is CASSLSLSGNEQFF. DNA of the CDR3: TGTGCCAGCAGCTTATCCCTCTCCGGGAATGAGCAGTTCTTC.

This sequence joins TRBV3-1 (or the pseudogene TRBV3-2) and TRBJ1-6; D is uncertain. Germline CDR1 is LGHDT and CDR2 is YNNKEL (reference sequence). V dropped 1 base and J dropped 1 base, with 5 bases sitting between them. The CDR3 is 15 amino acids. The CDR3 loop reads CASSQGQSYNSPLHF. The CDR3 nucleotides are TGTGCCAGCAGCCAAGGGCAGTCCTATAATTCACCCCTCCACTTT.

The V and J genes are TRBV5-1 and TRBJ2-5; D is tentatively TRBD1 or TRBD2 (5 bases each). From germline, CDR1 is SGHRS and CDR2 YFSETQ. CDR3 length: 14 amino acids. V dropped 4 bases and J dropped 1 base, with 11 bases sitting between them. The CDR3 bases are TGCGCCAGCAGCCCGGGACGGACCCAAGAGACCCAGTACTTC. Translating gives CASSPGRTQETQYF. Full variable domain (outside the CDR3, taken from reference TRBV5-1 and TRBJ2-5): KAGVTQTPRYLIKTRGQQVTLSCSPISGHRSVSWYQQTPGQGLQFLFEYFSETQRNKGNFPGRFSGRQFSNSRSEMNVSTLELGDSALYLCASSPGRTQETQYFGPGTRLLVL.